In its sample, the clone carrying this T cell receptor (beta chain) was seen once. The protocol was immunoSEQ multiplex PCR, while the TCRdb copy is restricted to in-frame clones and leaves out a portion. The sample has fewer than 25,000 clones; around nine tenths are singletons. This record belongs to a study of T cell changes during pregnancy in multiple sclerosis. This clonotype was sampled from a female donor with multiple sclerosis, enrolled in a pregnancy study. Sample: CD8+ T cells from peripheral blood mononuclear cells, taken in the first trimester of pregnancy.

CDR3 region: CASSQDLAGGGYEQFF. The CDR3 DNA reads as TGCGCCAGCAGCCAAGACCTAGCGGGAGGTGGCTATGAGCAGTTCTTC. The chain couples TRBV4-1 to TRBJ2-1; 11 bases fit TRBD2. V shed 0 bases and J 8 bases; nucleotides not matched to a gene: 6. CDR1 is MGHRA, CDR2 YSYEKL, per germline. The CDR3 has 16 residues.